These 29 T cell receptor beta chains came from one sample sequenced in a study of blood T cell repertoires in COVID-19. Sequenced by immunoSEQ multiplex PCR; TCRdb stores in-frame clones only, minus some. The sample lists around 300,000 clones; 70% to 90% were seen once. What was sequenced was peripheral blood. These receptors all come from a man between 18 and 29 years old with active or convalescent COVID-19.

The chain recombines TRBV6-1 with TRBJ2-7, with 10 bases that match TRBD1. The CDR3 contains 18 residues. Germline-derived CDR1 and CDR2 are MNHNS and SASEGT. Trimming removed 0 bases from V and 2 bases from J; junction bases left unmatched: 10. Here the CDR3 reads CASSEAPPRDRGTYEQYF. The CDR3 DNA follows: TGTGCCAGCAGTGAAGCCCCCCCCCGGGACAGGGGAACCTACGAGCAGTACTTC.

The chain recombines TRBV6-2 or TRBV6-3 with TRBJ1-2; the D gene is possibly TRBD1 (5 bases). CDR3 length equals 18 residues. The V end lost 0 bases, the J end lost 3 bases, and 20 bases lay between the germline ends. The germline CDR1 and CDR2 sequences are MNHEY and SVGEGT. In nucleotides, the CDR3 is TGTGCCAGCAGTTACTCCCGGAGGGGTTGGGGCGTGCACTATGGCTACACCTTC. Translating it yields CASSYSRRGWGVHYGYTF.

This chain uses TRBV4-2 with TRBJ2-5, with TRBD2 as a possible D gene (6 bases). The CDR3 consists of 18 residues. CDR1 LGHNA and CDR2 YNFKEQ come from the germline V gene. Trimming took 0 bases from V and 2 from J, leaving 19 bases between them. The CDR3, as DNA: TGTGCCAGCAGCCAAGAGGGAGGTGCTAGCAGTCAACAAGAGACCCAGTACTTC. Translation: CASSQEGGASSQQETQYF.

The V call is TRBV2, the J call TRBJ1-4, with D unresolved. Trimming stripped 1 base from V and 11 bases from J, with 14 bases between. The CDR3 extends over 14 amino acids. Germline V gene data show CDR1 as SNHLY and CDR2 as FYNNEI. The CDR3 reads CASSEGKKMEKLFF. The CDR3 DNA follows: TGTGCCAGCAGTGAAGGGAAGAAGATGGAGAAACTGTTTTTT.

V is TRBV2 and J is TRBJ1-1; D is ambiguous. Trimming took 7 bases from V and 11 from J, leaving 11 bases between them. Germline CDR1 and CDR2: SNHLY and FYNNEI. CDR3 length: 10 amino acids. As DNA, the CDR3 is TGTGCCAGCACAGTCCCGGAGGCTTTCTTT. Encoded protein: CASTVPEAFF.

V is TRBV19 and J is TRBJ1-2, with 8 nucleotides matching TRBD1. V dropped 6 bases and J dropped 5; count of bases not matched to a gene: 5. CDR3 length: 13 residues. Germline V gene sequence: CDR1 LNHDA, CDR2 SQIVND (reference sequence). The chain's CDR3 is CASRGQVNYGYTF. For the CDR3, the DNA is TGTGCCAGTAGGGGACAGGTGAATTATGGCTACACCTTC.

Comment on this clone: Other DNA sequences in the sample encode the same CDR3. The V and J genes are TRBV9 and TRBJ1-2; 8 bases are a match to TRBD1. The CDR3 is 14 residues long. Germline CDR1 reads SGDLS; CDR2 reads YYNGEE. V trimming: 4 bases; J trimming: 2 bases; junction bases outside the gene matches: 4. The CDR3 is CASSLGTGNYGYTF. As DNA, the CDR3 is TGTGCCAGCAGCCTTGGGACAGGCAACTATGGCTACACCTTC.

This chain connects TRBV29-1 to TRBJ1-3; TRBD1 might be the D (5 bases). The V end was cut by 5 bases, the J end by 3 bases, with 8 bases between. CDR3 length: 12 amino acids. Germline CDR1 SQVTM, CDR2 ANQGSEA. CDR3 sequence (DNA): TGCAGCGTTCAGGGTCATGGAAACACCATATATTTT. Amino acids: CSVQGHGNTIYF.

The rearrangement uses TRBV27 and TRBJ2-1; the D gene is possibly TRBD1 (6 bases). The germline V and J ends were trimmed by 5 bases and 4 bases, with 15 bases remaining between them. The germline V gene encodes CDR1 MNHEY and CDR2 SMNVEV (reference sequence). CDR3 length equals 15 residues. CDR3 loop: CASSPRDTGYNEQFF. The CDR3 DNA sequence: TGTGCCAGCAGTCCCCGGGACACGGGGTACAATGAGCAGTTCTTC.

The chain recombines TRBV27 with TRBJ1-1; the D gene is possibly TRBD1 (6 bases). The V gene lost 4 bases and the J gene lost 7 bases, with 16 bases spanning the gap. The CDR3 sequence is 14 residues long. The germline V gene has CDR1 MNHEY and CDR2 SMNVEV (reference sequence). This CDR3 is CASSSIDRQSEAFF. In DNA form, the CDR3 reads TGTGCCAGCAGTTCAATTGACAGGCAAAGTGAAGCTTTCTTT.

Turning to this clone: The sample holds other DNA sequences that translate to the same CDR3. The V and J genes are TRBV19 and TRBJ2-5; the match to TRBD2 covers 9 bases. The CDR3 runs to 16 residues. CDR1 is LNHDA and CDR2 is SQIVND in the germline V gene (reference sequence). With V trimmed by 3 bases and J by 5 bases, 10 bases remained unmatched. The CDR3 sequence is CASSIRRGGAVETQYF. The CDR3 region has the DNA TGTGCCAGTAGTATCCGGCGGGGGGGGGCGGTGGAGACCCAGTACTTC.

The chain combines TRBV7-2 with TRBJ2-7; the D gene is possibly TRBD2 (6 bases). Germline lookup yields CDR1 SGHTA and CDR2 FQGNSA. The CDR3 extends over 15 amino acids. The V end was cut by 5 bases, the J end by 7 bases, with 21 bases between. The CDR3 is CASSHAPAGPGEQYF. CDR3 DNA sequence: TGTGCCAGCAGCCACGCCCCCGCGGGGCCAGGTGAGCAGTACTTC. Based on the CDR3 plus reference TRBV7-2 and TRBJ2-7, the full variable domain is GAGVSQSPSNKVTEKGKDVELRCDPISGHTALYWYRQSLGQGLEFLIYFQGNSAPDKSGLPSDRFSAERTGGSVSTLTIQRTQQEDSAVYLCASSHAPAGPGEQYFGPGTRLTVT.

This clone was seen a few times. This chain uses TRBV4-1 with TRBJ2-1; D unresolved. This CDR3 is 13 amino acids long. From germline, CDR1 is MGHRA and CDR2 YSYEKL. V lost 0 bases, J lost 9 bases, and 9 bases lay in between. The CDR3 protein is CASSQENYSEQFF. In DNA, the CDR3 is TGCGCCAGCAGCCAAGAAAACTATAGTGAGCAGTTCTTC.

The rearrangement uses TRBV2 and TRBJ2-3; D may be TRBD2 (5 bases). V was pared by 6 bases and J by 4 bases, with 11 bases between. Germline V lookup: CDR1 SNHLY, CDR2 FYNNEI. This CDR3 region has 13 residues. The CDR3 nucleotides are TGTGCCAGCAGCGAGGACTGGGCAGATACGCAGTATTTT. Translated: CASSEDWADTQYF. Variable domain in full (rest from reference TRBV2 and TRBJ2-3): EPEVTQTPSHQVTQMGQEVILRCVPISNHLYFYWYRQILGQKVEFLVSFYNNEISEKSEIFDDQFSVERPDGSNFTLKIRSTKLEDSAMYFCASSEDWADTQYFGPGTRLTVL.

V is TRBV12-5 and J is TRBJ2-7; 9 nucleotides match TRBD1. The CDR3 covers 17 residues. Per the germline V gene, CDR1 is LGHNT and CDR2 is FRNRAP. V lost 5 bases to trimming and J lost 5 bases; unmatched junction nucleotides: 16. CDR3 sequence reads: CASGPGTGRVIDHEQYF. The CDR3 DNA follows: TGTGCTAGTGGTCCCGGGACAGGGAGGGTCATCGACCACGAGCAGTACTTC.

This chain joins TRBV5-1 and TRBJ2-3, with 7 bases identical to TRBD1. From germline, CDR1 is SGHRS and CDR2 YFSETQ. V lost 2 bases, J lost 0 bases, and 6 bases stayed unmatched. The CDR3 is made up of 16 amino acids. The DNA of the CDR3 is TGCGCCAGCAGCTTTACGGTGACAGGGAGCACAGATACGCAGTATTTT. Protein: CASSFTVTGSTDTQYF.

The J gene is TRBJ1-2, the V gene TRBV19, with 9 bases fitting TRBD1. Germline CDR1 is LNHDA and CDR2 is SQIVND (reference sequence). With 6 bases clipped from V and 4 bases from J, the junction kept 0 bases outside the gene matches. CDR3 length: 12 amino acids. CDR3 nucleotide sequence: TGTGCCAGTAGGACAGGGGGCTATGGCTACACCTTC. This sequence encodes CASRTGGYGYTF. The entire variable domain, with the rest obtained from reference TRBV19 and TRBJ1-2, is as follows: DGGITQSPKYLFRKEGQNVTLSCEQNLNHDAMYWYRQDPGQGLRLIYYSQIVNDFQKGDIAEGYSVSREKKESFPLTVTSAQKNPTAFYLCASRTGGYGYTFGSGTRLTVV.

The V call is TRBV14, the J call TRBJ2-2, with 8 bases that match TRBD2. Germline CDR1 reads SGHDN; CDR2 reads FVKESK. With 6 bases clipped from V and 5 bases from J, the junction kept 11 bases outside the gene matches. There are 16 residues in the CDR3. The CDR3 here is CASRPDAGGKTGELFF. CDR3 coding DNA: TGTGCCAGCAGACCGGACGCGGGGGGAAAGACCGGGGAGCTGTTTTTT.

This clone was seen a few times. This sequence joins TRBV3-1 (or the pseudogene TRBV3-2) and TRBJ2-3; D is uncertain. Trimming left V 4 bases short and J 0 bases short, with 11 bases between. CDR1 is LGHDT, CDR2 YNNKEL, per germline (reference sequence). The CDR3 is 15 amino acids. The CDR3 here is CASSPEEHSTDTQYF. As DNA, the CDR3 is TGTGCCAGCAGCCCCGAAGAACACAGCACAGATACGCAGTATTTT.

The chain employs TRBV6-6 and TRBJ1-5; D not resolved. Per the germline V gene, CDR1 is MNHNY and CDR2 is SVGAGI (reference sequence). Trimming cost V 2 bases and J 5 bases, with 7 bases left between them. The length of the CDR3 is 13 residues. The CDR3 DNA sequence: TGTGCCAGCAGTTACCTTGAGGATCAGCCCCAGCATTTT. Its protein is CASSYLEDQPQHF.

This clone was detected only once. The V call is TRBV7-2, the J call TRBJ2-7; maybe TRBD2 (5 bases). Trimming removed 0 bases at V and 2 bases at J, with 11 bases between. The CDR3 is made up of 15 amino acids. Germline values: CDR1 SGHTA, CDR2 FQGNSA. CDR3 DNA sequence: TGTGCCAGCAGCTTAGCCGCTAGCCCCGCCTACGAGCAGTACTTC. This gives the protein CASSLAASPAYEQYF.

The V call is TRBV11-2, the J call TRBJ2-2, with D possibly being TRBD1 (5 bases). This CDR3 has 15 residues. The germline V and J ends were trimmed by 2 bases and 7 bases, with 14 bases remaining between them. Germline V gene data show CDR1 as SGHAT and CDR2 as FQNNGV. CDR3 region: CASSLLGQVLGELFF. The CDR3 coding sequence is TGTGCCAGCAGCTTACTCGGACAAGTTCTCGGGGAGCTGTTTTTT.

The V call is TRBV19, the J call TRBJ1-1; TRBD1 is a possible D gene (6 bases). The CDR3 extends over 17 amino acids. Trimming left V 6 bases short and J 1 base short, with 21 bases between. Germline-derived CDR1 and CDR2 are LNHDA and SQIVND (reference sequence). The CDR3: CASSRGAGVKRNTEAFF. The CDR3, as DNA: TGTGCCAGTAGCCGTGGGGCAGGGGTAAAGCGGAACACTGAAGCTTTCTTT.

This chain connects TRBV5-1 to TRBJ2-6; 10 bases line up with TRBD1. This CDR3 has 18 amino acids. With 2 bases clipped from V and 2 bases from J, the junction kept 7 bases outside the gene matches. Germline lookup yields CDR1 SGHRS and CDR2 YFSETQ. CDR3 DNA: TGCGCCAGCAGCTTTGGGGGACAGGGGTCCCCTGGGGCCAACGTCCTGACTTTC. This sequence encodes CASSFGGQGSPGANVLTF.

This chain uses TRBV29-1 with TRBJ2-3, with TRBD1 as a possible D gene (5 bases). Germline CDR1 and CDR2: SQVTM and ANQGSEA. CDR3 length: 14 residues. The V gene lost 3 bases and the J gene lost 2 bases, with 12 bases spanning the gap. Written as DNA, the CDR3 is TGCAGCGTTGACGGACACGTAGACACAGATACGCAGTATTTT. Amino acid sequence: CSVDGHVDTDTQYF.

V and J are TRBV11-2 and TRBJ2-1, with a possible D match to TRBD2 (5 bases). Germline CDR1 is SGHAT and CDR2 is FQNNGV. CDR3 length: 13 amino acids. V lost 1 base and J 9 bases, leaving 10 bases between the germline ends. In DNA, the CDR3 is TGTGCCAGCAGCTTAGCGGTCGGAGGTGAGCAGTTCTTC. It translates to CASSLAVGGEQFF.

This clone was found a few times. The V gene is TRBV19, the J gene TRBJ1-5; perhaps TRBD1 as D (6 bases). Per germline, CDR1 LNHDA and CDR2 SQIVND (reference sequence). V was pared by 3 bases and J by 7 bases, with 16 bases between. The CDR3 has 15 amino acids. CDR3 bases: TGTGCCAGTAGTATCTGGGGGCAGGGCTCCCAGCCCCAGCATTTT. It specifies CASSIWGQGSQPQHF.

This chain connects TRBV7-2 to TRBJ1-4; 7 bases are shared with TRBD1. This CDR3 region has 17 residues. The V gene's germline CDR1 is SGHTA and CDR2 FQGNSA. Losses at the gene ends were 1 base for V and 0 bases for J; bases not matched to a gene: 5. This CDR3 reads CASSLVGQLSTNEKLFF. CDR3 DNA: TGTGCCAGCAGCTTAGTGGGACAGCTATCAACTAATGAAAAACTGTTTTTT.

This clone is a singleton in its sample. J is TRBJ1-6 and V is TRBV19; 10 positions match TRBD1. CDR1 is LNHDA and CDR2 is SQIVND in the germline V gene (reference sequence). Losses at the gene ends were 5 bases for V and 4 bases for J; bases not matched to a gene: 8. This CDR3 has 17 residues. The CDR3 coding sequence is TGTGCCAGTAGTGGGGGACAGGGGTTTTATTATAATTCACCCCTCCACTTT. This encodes CASSGGQGFYYNSPLHF.